The clone carrying this T cell receptor (beta chain) was seen ten or more times. Trimming removed 1 base at V and 3 bases at J, with 11 bases between. This CDR3 comprises 15 residues. Germline CDR1 SGHDT, CDR2 YYEEEE. Preparation of the TCRbeta library involved a method that used unique molecular identifiers. TCRdb recomputed calls from the PCR reads with MiXCR, one row per CDR3 protein. The sample yields fewer than 550,000 distinct CDR3 sequences, approximately 11% seen once. The entry originates in a study of T-cell reconstitution after alpha-beta-depleted transplantation in children. The sequence came from a human donor who donated a stem cell graft to a child with acute myeloid leukemia. The sequenced sample was PBMCs from the stem cell graft donor, obtained from the stem cell graft. The chain uses TRBV5-6 and TRBJ2-1; D unresolved. CDR3 nucleotides: TGTGCCAGCAGCTTGTTAGGGAAAGTCTACAATGAGCAGTTCTTC. It is translated as CASSLLGKVYNEQFF.